These 9 T cell receptor beta chains share one sample of origin, sequenced in a study of control samples from healthy donors and cancer patients. Sequenced by immunoSEQ multiplex PCR; TCRdb stores in-frame clones only, minus some. The table shows about 120,000 clones, with around 89% occurring only once. Sequencing was carried out using blood. The receptors were gathered from a woman aged 65 to 85 in good health.

This chain connects TRBV5-6 to TRBJ1-1; D is possibly TRBD1 (5 bases). CDR1 and CDR2 (germline): SGHDT, YYEEEE. This CDR3 comprises 14 residues. Trimming took off 0 bases at V and 1 base at J, with 7 bases between the two ends. CDR3: CASSLAGGNTEAFF. The CDR3 DNA is TGTGCCAGCAGCTTGGCCGGGGGGAACACTGAAGCTTTCTTT.

The chain's CDR3 is CASSPRPGGGDTQYF. The CDR3 DNA reads as TGTGCCAGCAGTCCCCGGCCCGGGGGCGGAGATACGCAGTATTTT. The rearrangement links TRBV6-5 to TRBJ2-3; D might be TRBD1 or TRBD2, each matching 6 bases. Trimming removed 5 bases from V and 5 bases from J, with 17 bases in between. This CDR3 spans 15 amino acids. Per germline, CDR1 MNHEY and CDR2 SVGAGI.

The V and J genes are TRBV7-2 and TRBJ2-1; tentative D call: TRBD1 (5 bases). Trimming shortened V by 5 bases and J by 7 bases, and 12 bases separated the two germline ends. The length of the CDR3 is 13 residues. Germline values: CDR1 SGHTA, CDR2 FQGNSA. The CDR3 spells CASSVDTGNEQFF. The CDR3 DNA reads TGTGCCAGCAGCGTCGATACAGGTAATGAGCAGTTCTTC.

The chain links TRBV4-2 to TRBJ2-3; 9 bases are a match to TRBD2. Germline lookup yields CDR1 LGHNA and CDR2 YNFKEQ. The V and J ends lost 4 bases and 4 bases, in that order; junction bases with no gene match: 12. CDR3 length: 17 amino acids. CDR3 sequence: CASSPSGGTSRPDTQYF. In DNA form, the CDR3 reads TGTGCCAGCAGCCCCTCGGGCGGGACTAGCCGCCCAGATACGCAGTATTTT.

The genes are TRBV27 and TRBJ2-1, with TRBD1 matching over 8 bases. Losses at the gene ends were 4 bases for V and 1 base for J; bases not matched to a gene: 15. Germline V gene sequence: CDR1 MNHEY, CDR2 SMNVEV (reference sequence). The CDR3 contains 19 residues. The CDR3 is CASSSPGQALSHSYNEQFF. The CDR3 DNA reads TGTGCCAGCAGTTCCCCGGGACAGGCGCTATCCCATTCCTACAATGAGCAGTTCTTC.

The chain employs TRBV5-1 and TRBJ1-1; no clear D. The germline CDR1 and CDR2 sequences are SGHRS and YFSETQ. This CDR3 comprises 15 residues. The germline V and J ends were trimmed by 0 bases and 3 bases, with 12 bases remaining between them. The CDR3 bases are TGCGCCAGCAGCTTGGTAGGAACATCGGACACTGAAGCTTTCTTT. Protein product: CASSLVGTSDTEAFF.

This chain joins TRBV5-6 and TRBJ1-1; D is perhaps TRBD1 (5 bases). Germline values: CDR1 SGHDT, CDR2 YYEEEE. The CDR3 is 17 amino acids. V was shortened by 7 bases and J by 0 bases, with 22 bases between the two germline ends. CDR3 region: CASPLRQGGPLNTEAFF. The CDR3 nucleotides are TGTGCCAGCCCCCTTCGGCAGGGAGGACCATTGAACACTGAAGCTTTCTTT. The full variable domain, in which reference TRBV5-6 and TRBJ1-1 provide the parts outside the CDR3, is DAGVTQSPTHLIKTRGQQVTLRCSPKSGHDTVSWYQQALGQGPQFIFQYYEEEERQRGNFPDRFSGHQFPNYSSELNVNALLLGDSALYLCASPLRQGGPLNTEAFFGQGTRLTVV.

The chain has TRBV19 and TRBJ2-7; D is unclear. The CDR3 is 13 amino acids. Germline assignment: CDR1 LNHDA and CDR2 SQIVND (reference sequence). V was shortened by 6 bases and J by 4 bases, with 13 bases between the two germline ends. The CDR3 region is CASSPPGVYEQYF. The CDR3 DNA is TGTGCCAGTAGCCCCCCGGGCGTATACGAGCAGTACTTC.

V and J are TRBV24-1 and TRBJ2-1, with 9 bases fitting TRBD1. The CDR3 contains 17 residues. V trimming: 2 bases; J trimming: 6 bases; junction bases outside the gene matches: 10. CDR1 is KGHDR, CDR2 SFDVKD, per germline. CDR3 nucleotide sequence: TGTGCCACCAGTGATTCGGACAGGGGAATTATCAGCAATGAGCAGTTCTTC. Translation gives CATSDSDRGIISNEQFF.